The rows below give T cell receptor beta chains drawn from one sample of a study of blood T cell repertoires in COVID-19. Using immunoSEQ multiplex PCR, the repertoire was profiled, and TCRdb retains in-frame clones only, with some absent. The data contain tens of thousands of clones, under 85% of them singletons. Sequencing was done on a sample of peripheral blood. The receptors stem from a woman aged 45-65 years with active or convalescent COVID-19. The conserved cysteine and the conserved F or W are not part of the CDR3 here. Size values are once, few and many counts, or a class for expanded clones, and some rows have none.

V: TRBV5-1; size: few; J: TRBJ1-1; CDR3: ASSLDADTEAF
V: TRBV4-1; size: .; J: TRBJ2-7; CDR3: ASSSIELILYEQY
V: TRBV5-1; size: .; J: TRBJ2-2; CDR3: ASRKLSGSGELF
V: TRBV2; size: .; J: TRBJ2-1; CDR3: ASSGLADYNEQF
V: TRBV5-6; size: many; J: TRBJ2-7; CDR3: ASSLLGTYEQY
V: TRBV4-3; size: .; J: TRBJ2-7; CDR3: ASSPDRMSSVQY
V: TRBV4-1; size: .; J: TRBJ2-7; CDR3: ASSQRLAGGQPHY
V: TRBV4-3; size: .; J: TRBJ1-5; CDR3: ASSQGREKEYSNQPQH
V: TRBV18; size: .; J: TRBJ2-6; CDR3: ASSPFIPFSGGANVLT
V: TRBV7-9; size: .; J: TRBJ2-1; CDR3: ASSTEEGSYNEQF
V: TRBV29-1; size: .; J: TRBJ2-3; CDR3: SVVKAGGTHTQY
V: TRBV7-6; size: .; J: TRBJ1-5; CDR3: ASSATGGGWNQPQH
V: TRBV5-1; size: .; J: TRBJ2-2; CDR3: ASSLAGSRSTGELF
V: TRBV2; size: .; J: TRBJ1-5; CDR3: ASSEALRGTSLQPQH
V: TRBV30; size: .; J: TRBJ2-7; CDR3: AWSSPGDRGYEQY
V: TRBV10-3; size: .; J: TRBJ2-3; CDR3: AISEIQTDTQY
V: TRBV12-5; size: .; J: TRBJ2-7; CDR3: ASGFLLDSYEQY
V: TRBV5-1; size: .; J: TRBJ1-1; CDR3: ASSLTGIRTEAF
V: TRBV19; size: .; J: TRBJ1-2; CDR3: ASTTWGGSYGYT
V: TRBV5-8; size: .; J: TRBJ1-1; CDR3: ASSFFGRQGLSTEAF
V: TRBV19; size: .; J: TRBJ1-6; CDR3: ASSIGTGGNSPLH
V: TRBV10-3; size: .; J: TRBJ2-7; CDR3: AISGAGAYEQY
V: TRBV5-1; size: .; J: TRBJ1-1; CDR3: ASSTQGARNTEAF